This T cell receptor beta chain is from a study of OX40 agonist ivuxolimab in advanced cancers. Study context: Ivuxolimab, an antibody acting as an agonist of OX40 (CD134), was used to treat patients. Earlier treatment with anti-PD-1, anti-PD-L1 or anti-CTLA-4 was permitted, and 30% to 40% had received some. The study's findings and limits: At doses 0.1 to 3.0 mg/kg, CD4+ and CD8+ clones expanded. More expanded clones were seen, on average, in CD8+ T cells than in CD4+.

The CDR3 length is 14 residues. The ends were cut back, 6 bases at V and 3 bases at J, with 13 bases in the middle. The germline V gene has CDR1 SGDLS and CDR2 YYNGEE. Of note for this clone: Its specificity is not known.

The protocol was immunoSEQ multiplex PCR, while the TCRdb copy is restricted to in-frame clones and leaves out a portion. The data show more than 70,000 clones, approximately 89% seen once. This clonotype was obtained from an adult with an advanced solid tumor such as melanoma, head and neck, liver or kidney cancer. The input for sequencing was CD4+ or CD8+ T cells sorted from blood, taken in a trial of the OX40 agonist ivuxolimab. The rearrangement uses TRBV9 and TRBJ2-4; D is possibly TRBD1 (6 bases). The CDR3 DNA reads as TGTGCCAGCATGATAGAAGGGGGCAAAAACATTCAGTACTTC. It specifies CASMIEGGKNIQYF.